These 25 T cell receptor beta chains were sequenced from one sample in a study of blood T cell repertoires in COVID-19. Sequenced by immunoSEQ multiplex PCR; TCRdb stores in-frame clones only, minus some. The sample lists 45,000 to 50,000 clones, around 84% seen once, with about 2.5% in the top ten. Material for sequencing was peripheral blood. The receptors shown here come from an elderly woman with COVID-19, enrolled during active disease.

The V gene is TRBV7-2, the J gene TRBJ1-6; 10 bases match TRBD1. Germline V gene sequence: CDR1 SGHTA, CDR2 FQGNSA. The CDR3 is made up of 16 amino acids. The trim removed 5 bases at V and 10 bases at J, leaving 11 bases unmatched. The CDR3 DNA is TGTGCCAGCAGCCCGACAAGACAGGGGGCCAGATCACCCCTCCACTTT. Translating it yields CASSPTRQGARSPLHF.

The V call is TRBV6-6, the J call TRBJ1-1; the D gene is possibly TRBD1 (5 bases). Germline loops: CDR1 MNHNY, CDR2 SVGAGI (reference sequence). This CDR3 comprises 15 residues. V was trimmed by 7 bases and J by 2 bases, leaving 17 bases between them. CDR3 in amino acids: CASTTRGGGNTEAFF. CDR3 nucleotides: TGTGCCAGCACCACGCGCGGGGGAGGAAACACTGAAGCTTTCTTT.

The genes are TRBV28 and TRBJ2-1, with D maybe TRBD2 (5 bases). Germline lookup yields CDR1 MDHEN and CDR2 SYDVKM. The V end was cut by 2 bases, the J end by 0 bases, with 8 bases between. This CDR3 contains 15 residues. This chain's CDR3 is CASSLRGHSYNEQFF. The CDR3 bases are TGTGCCAGCAGTTTAAGAGGGCACTCCTACAATGAGCAGTTCTTC.

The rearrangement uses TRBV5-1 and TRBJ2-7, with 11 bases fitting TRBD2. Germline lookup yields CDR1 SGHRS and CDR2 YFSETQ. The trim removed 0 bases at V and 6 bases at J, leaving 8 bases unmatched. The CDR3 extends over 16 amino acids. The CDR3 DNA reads TGCGCCAGCAGCTTGGCACTAGCGGGGGCCGAGGGCGAGCAGTACTTC. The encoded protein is CASSLALAGAEGEQYF.

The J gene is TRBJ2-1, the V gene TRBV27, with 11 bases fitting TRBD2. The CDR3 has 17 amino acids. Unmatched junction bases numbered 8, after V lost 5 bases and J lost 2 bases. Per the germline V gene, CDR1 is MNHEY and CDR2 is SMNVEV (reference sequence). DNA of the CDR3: TGTGCCAGCAGTCCGATGACTAGCGGGATCCCCTACAATGAGCAGTTCTTC. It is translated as CASSPMTSGIPYNEQFF.

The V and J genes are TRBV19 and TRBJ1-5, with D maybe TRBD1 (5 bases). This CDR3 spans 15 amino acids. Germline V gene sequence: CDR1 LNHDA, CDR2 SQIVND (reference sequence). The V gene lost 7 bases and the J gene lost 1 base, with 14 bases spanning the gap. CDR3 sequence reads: CASNPGGRSNQPQHF. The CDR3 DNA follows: TGTGCCAGTAATCCCGGGGGACGAAGCAATCAGCCCCAGCATTTT.

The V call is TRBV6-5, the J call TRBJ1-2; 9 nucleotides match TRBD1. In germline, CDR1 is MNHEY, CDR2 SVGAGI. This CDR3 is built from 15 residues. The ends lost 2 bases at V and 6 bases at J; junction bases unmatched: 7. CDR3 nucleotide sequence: TGTGCCAGCAGTTACCGGGACAGGGTAGGGAATGGCTACACCTTC. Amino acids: CASSYRDRVGNGYTF.

CDR3 region: CASSGTSGFYNEQFF. The CDR3 DNA reads as TGTGCCAGCAGCGGGACTAGCGGTTTTTACAATGAGCAGTTCTTC. The chain uses TRBV2 and TRBJ2-1; 11 bases align to TRBD2. Looked up from germline, CDR1 is SNHLY and CDR2 is FYNNEI. Trimming removed 6 bases from V and 4 bases from J; junction bases left unmatched: 5. The CDR3 totals 15 residues.

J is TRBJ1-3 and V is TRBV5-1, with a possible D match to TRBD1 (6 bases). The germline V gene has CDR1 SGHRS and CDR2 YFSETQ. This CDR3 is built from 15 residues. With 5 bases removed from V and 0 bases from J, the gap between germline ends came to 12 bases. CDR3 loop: CASSTGPTSGNTIYF. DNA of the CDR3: TGCGCCAGCAGTACAGGGCCAACCTCTGGAAACACCATATATTTT.

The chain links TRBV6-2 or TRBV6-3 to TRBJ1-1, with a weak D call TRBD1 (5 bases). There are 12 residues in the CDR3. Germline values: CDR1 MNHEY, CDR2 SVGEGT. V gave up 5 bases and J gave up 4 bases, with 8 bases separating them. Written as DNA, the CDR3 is TGTGCCAGCAGTCACGGGGGCACTGAAGCTTTCTTT. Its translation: CASSHGGTEAFF.

The CDR3 bases are TGTGCCAGTAGCCTGACAGGGCCTAATTCACCCCTCCACTTT. This gives the protein CASSLTGPNSPLHF. The rearrangement joins TRBV19 to TRBJ1-6; 7 nucleotides line up with TRBD1. V shed 6 bases, J shed 6 bases, and the junction held 5 bases outside the gene matches. The CDR3 covers 14 residues. Germline assignment: CDR1 LNHDA and CDR2 SQIVND (reference sequence).

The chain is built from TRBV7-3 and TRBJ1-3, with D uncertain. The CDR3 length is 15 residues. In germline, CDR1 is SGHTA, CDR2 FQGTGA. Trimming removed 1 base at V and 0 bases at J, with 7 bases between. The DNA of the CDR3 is TGTGCCAGCAGCTTAAACAGCCTCTCTGGAAACACCATATATTTT. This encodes CASSLNSLSGNTIYF.

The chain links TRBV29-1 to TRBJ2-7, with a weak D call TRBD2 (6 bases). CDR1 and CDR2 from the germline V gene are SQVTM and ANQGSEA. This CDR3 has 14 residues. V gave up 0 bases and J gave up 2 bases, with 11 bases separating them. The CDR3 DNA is TGCAGCGTTGAAGATAATAGCGGAACCTACGAGCAGTACTTC. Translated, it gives CSVEDNSGTYEQYF.

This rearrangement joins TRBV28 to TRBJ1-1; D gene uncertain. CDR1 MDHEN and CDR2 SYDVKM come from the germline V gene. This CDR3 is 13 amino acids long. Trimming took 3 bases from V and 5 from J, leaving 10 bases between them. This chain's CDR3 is CASSLLVRTEAFF. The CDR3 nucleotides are TGTGCCAGCAGTTTGTTAGTGAGAACTGAAGCTTTCTTT.

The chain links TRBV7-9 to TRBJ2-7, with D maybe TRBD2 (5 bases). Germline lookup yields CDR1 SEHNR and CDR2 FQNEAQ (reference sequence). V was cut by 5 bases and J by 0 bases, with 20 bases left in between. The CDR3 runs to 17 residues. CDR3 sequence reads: CASSNDKLRLSSYEQYF. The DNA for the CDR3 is TGTGCCAGCAGCAACGATAAGCTAAGACTAAGCTCCTACGAGCAGTACTTC.

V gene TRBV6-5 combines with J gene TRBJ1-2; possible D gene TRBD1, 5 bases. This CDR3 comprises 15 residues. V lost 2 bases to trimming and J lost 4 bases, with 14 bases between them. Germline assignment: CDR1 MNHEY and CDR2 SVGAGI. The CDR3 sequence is CASSYDTPQGYGYTF. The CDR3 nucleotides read TGTGCCAGCAGTTACGACACCCCCCAGGGCTATGGCTACACCTTC.

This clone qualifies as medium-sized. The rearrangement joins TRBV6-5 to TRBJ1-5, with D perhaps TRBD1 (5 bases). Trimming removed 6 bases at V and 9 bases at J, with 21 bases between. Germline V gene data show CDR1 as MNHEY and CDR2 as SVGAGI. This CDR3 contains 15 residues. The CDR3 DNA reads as TGTGCCAGCAGCGGCCCGAAAGGGGCAGGACGGCCCCAGCATTTT. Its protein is CASSGPKGAGRPQHF.

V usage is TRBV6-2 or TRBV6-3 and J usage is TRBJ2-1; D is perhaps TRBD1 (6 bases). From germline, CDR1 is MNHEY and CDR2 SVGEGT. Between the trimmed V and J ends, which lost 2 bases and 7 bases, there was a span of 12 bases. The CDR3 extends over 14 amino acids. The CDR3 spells CASSYAGTRNEQFF. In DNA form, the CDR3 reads TGTGCCAGCAGTTACGCCGGGACAAGGAATGAGCAGTTCTTC.

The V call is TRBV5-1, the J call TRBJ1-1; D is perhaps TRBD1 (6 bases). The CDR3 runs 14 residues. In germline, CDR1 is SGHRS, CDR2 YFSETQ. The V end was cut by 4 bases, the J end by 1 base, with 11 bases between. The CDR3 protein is CASSQGHQNTEAFF. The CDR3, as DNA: TGCGCCAGCAGCCAGGGACACCAGAACACTGAAGCTTTCTTT.

The chain's CDR3 is CASSLWGLGNTEAFF. DNA for the CDR3: TGTGCCAGCAGTTTATGGGGGCTCGGAAACACTGAAGCTTTCTTT. J is TRBJ1-1 and V is TRBV27; D perhaps matches TRBD1 (6 bases). This CDR3 has 15 amino acids. Trimming took off 1 base at V and 2 bases at J, with 11 bases between the two ends. CDR1 and CDR2 from the germline V gene are MNHEY and SMNVEV (reference sequence).

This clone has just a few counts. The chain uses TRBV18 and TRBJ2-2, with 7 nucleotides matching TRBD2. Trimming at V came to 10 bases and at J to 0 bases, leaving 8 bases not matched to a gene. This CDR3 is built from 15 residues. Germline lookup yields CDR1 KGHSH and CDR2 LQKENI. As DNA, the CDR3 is TGTGCCACCTATCGCGGGGGAGCGAACACCGGGGAGCTGTTTTTT. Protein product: CATYRGGANTGELFF.

CDR3 protein: CASSRQGNSNQPQHF. The DNA of the CDR3 is TGTGCCAGCAGTCGACAGGGTAATAGCAATCAGCCCCAGCATTTT. The chain couples TRBV2 to TRBJ1-5, with TRBD1 identical over 7 bases. Germline V CDR1 and CDR2: SNHLY, FYNNEI. This CDR3 contains 15 residues. V lost 5 bases and J lost 0; bases outside the gene matches: 4.

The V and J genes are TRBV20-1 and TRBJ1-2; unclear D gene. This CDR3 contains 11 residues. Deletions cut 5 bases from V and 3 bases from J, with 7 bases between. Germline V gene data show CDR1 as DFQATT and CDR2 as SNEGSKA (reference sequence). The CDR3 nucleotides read TGCAGTGCTTTCACAGACTATGGCTACACCTTC. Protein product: CSAFTDYGYTF.

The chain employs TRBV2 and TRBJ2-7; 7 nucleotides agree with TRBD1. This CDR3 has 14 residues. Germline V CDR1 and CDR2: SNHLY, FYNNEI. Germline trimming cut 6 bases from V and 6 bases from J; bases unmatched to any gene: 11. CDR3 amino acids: CASSLTGVVGEQYF. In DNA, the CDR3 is TGTGCCAGCAGCTTAACAGGGGTCGTCGGCGAGCAGTACTTC.

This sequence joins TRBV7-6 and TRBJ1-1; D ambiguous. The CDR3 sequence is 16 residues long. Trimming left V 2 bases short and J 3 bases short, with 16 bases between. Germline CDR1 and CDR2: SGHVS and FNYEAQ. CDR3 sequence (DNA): TGTGCCAGCAGCTTACCTCCGCGGGGTCGGGACACTGAAGCTTTCTTT. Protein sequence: CASSLPPRGRDTEAFF.